Following are 12 T cell receptor beta chains from one sample sequenced in a study of T cell responses to AZD1222 COVID-19 vaccine. Clones were sequenced by immunoSEQ multiplex PCR, and TCRdb holds only the in-frame ones, with some missing. The repertoire holds 150,000 to 200,000 clones, with 85% to 90% as singletons. This specimen was peripheral blood, taken on day 0 of AZD1222 vaccination. The receptors derive from an adult in good health.

This CDR3 reads CASSDWTSAKQETQYF. CDR3 DNA sequence: TGTGCCAGCAGCGACTGGACTAGCGCGAAACAAGAGACCCAGTACTTC. This rearrangement joins TRBV5-6 to TRBJ2-5; TRBD2 matches at 9 bases. The CDR3 has 16 residues. V lost 4 bases to trimming and J lost 2 bases; unmatched junction nucleotides: 9. Germline lookup yields CDR1 SGHDT and CDR2 YYEEEE.

The chain combines TRBV3-1 (or the pseudogene TRBV3-2) with TRBJ1-3; D call uncertain. V lost 4 bases and J lost 0, with 4 bases in between. Germline V lookup: CDR1 LGHDT, CDR2 YNNKEL (reference sequence). This CDR3 is 13 amino acids long. This CDR3 is CASSPSSGNTIYF. CDR3 bases: TGTGCCAGCAGCCCCTCCTCTGGAAACACCATATATTTT.

V is TRBV28 and J is TRBJ1-3; 8 bases are shared with TRBD1. Looked up from germline, CDR1 is MDHEN and CDR2 is SYDVKM. The ends lost 4 bases at V and 3 bases at J; junction bases unmatched: 8. The CDR3 covers 16 residues. This CDR3 is CASSSRQGRFGNTIYF. In nucleotides, the CDR3 is TGTGCCAGCAGTTCTAGACAGGGGCGGTTTGGAAACACCATATATTTT.

This sequence joins TRBV19 and TRBJ2-1; TRBD1 agrees at 10 bases. The V gene end was trimmed by 10 bases and the J gene end by 10 bases; junction bases not matched to a gene: 10. Looked up from germline, CDR1 is LNHDA and CDR2 is SQIVND (reference sequence). The length of the CDR3 is 13 residues. CDR3 DNA sequence: TGTGCCACCGCGGACAGGGGGACTACCGAGCAGTTCTTC. This encodes CATADRGTTEQFF.

J is TRBJ2-7 and V is TRBV7-3; 7 bases line up with TRBD1. J gave up 2 bases and V 5 bases, and 9 bases lay outside the gene matches. Germline-derived CDR1 and CDR2 are SGHTA and FQGTGA. The CDR3 totals 15 residues. DNA for the CDR3: TGTGCCAGCAGCCCCCGACAGGGTCGAGCCTACGAGCAGTACTTC. It translates to CASSPRQGRAYEQYF.

V and J are TRBV19 and TRBJ2-1, with D tentatively TRBD2 (6 bases). Germline lookup yields CDR1 LNHDA and CDR2 SQIVND (reference sequence). V was cut by 5 bases and J by 8 bases, with 13 bases left in between. The CDR3 runs 13 residues. The CDR3 DNA reads TGTGCCAGTAGTTGGGGAGGCATGGATGAGCAGTTCTTC. Encoded protein: CASSWGGMDEQFF.

The CDR3, as DNA: TGTGCCAGCACATCGGGAAGGGAATCCTACGAGCAGTACTTC. Its protein is CASTSGRESYEQYF. The V and J genes are TRBV7-9 and TRBJ2-7; TRBD2 is a possible D gene (5 bases). CDR3 size: 14 residues. Deletions cut 7 bases from V and 1 base from J, with 14 bases between. Looked up from germline, CDR1 is SEHNR and CDR2 is FQNEAQ (reference sequence).

V gene TRBV25-1 combines with J gene TRBJ1-6; D may be TRBD1 (6 bases). CDR1 MGHDK and CDR2 SYGVNS come from the germline V gene. The CDR3 totals 14 residues. Trimming removed 3 bases from V and 9 bases from J, with 12 bases in between. The CDR3 loop reads CASSDGQRVSPLHF. The CDR3 DNA is TGTGCCAGCAGTGACGGACAGAGGGTTTCACCCCTCCACTTT.

V is TRBV7-2 and J is TRBJ2-7, with D uncertain. This CDR3 spans 14 amino acids. Germline assignment: CDR1 SGHTA and CDR2 FQGNSA. Trimming shortened V by 4 bases and J by 4 bases, and 14 bases separated the two germline ends. CDR3 DNA: TGTGCCAGCAGCTCCCCGTCCCTCGGGTACGAGCAGTACTTC. This gives the protein CASSSPSLGYEQYF. Using reference TRBV7-2 and TRBJ2-7 for the parts outside the CDR3, the full variable domain is GAGVSQSPSNKVTEKGKDVELRCDPISGHTALYWYRQSLGQGLEFLIYFQGNSAPDKSGLPSDRFSAERTGGSVSTLTIQRTQQEDSAVYLCASSSPSLGYEQYFGPGTRLTVT.

The CDR3 nucleotides are TGTGCCAGCAGCCCGCTTCCTCATTCTAATAACAATGAGCAGTTCTTC. As protein: CASSPLPHSNNNEQFF. The genes are TRBV7-8 and TRBJ2-1; D unclear. The germline V gene encodes CDR1 SGHVS and CDR2 FQNEAQ. The V and J ends lost 5 bases and 5 bases respectively, with 19 bases between them. The CDR3 sequence is 16 residues long.

The chain employs TRBV18 and TRBJ1-2; no clear D. Trimming removed 2 bases at V and 7 bases at J, with 20 bases between. There are 16 residues in the CDR3. Germline CDR1 reads KGHSH; CDR2 reads LQKENI. The CDR3 here is CASSPKEMRVKPGYTF. Written as DNA, the CDR3 is TGTGCCAGCTCACCAAAAGAGATGCGTGTGAAGCCTGGCTACACCTTC.

V is TRBV5-6 and J is TRBJ1-4, with a weak D call TRBD1 (5 bases). V lost 4 bases, J lost 2 bases, and 15 bases lay in between. The CDR3 spans 16 residues. Germline CDR1 SGHDT, CDR2 YYEEEE. CDR3 protein: CASSLYQGVTNEKLFF. Here the CDR3 DNA reads TGTGCCAGCAGCCTATACCAAGGGGTGACTAATGAAAAACTGTTTTTT.